The clone carrying this T cell receptor (beta chain) was detected many times. The antigen remains unidentified. V shed 1 base and J shed 5 bases, with 12 bases lying between them. CDR1 DFQATT and CDR2 SNEGSKA come from the germline V gene (reference sequence). CDR3 length: 14 amino acids. The sample comes from a study of T-cell reconstitution after alpha-beta-depleted transplantation in children. Whole-study results and caveats: At the one-year point after transplant, T-cell counts and TCRbeta diversity were found to come mostly from T cells that had been newly produced. Reportedly, alpha-beta T cells present about two months post-transplant originated from several hundred expanded clones of graft origin.

Unique molecular identifiers were incorporated during preparation of the TCRbeta library. TCRdb reprocessed the PCR reads with MiXCR, giving one entry per CDR3 protein. The sample has some 200,000 distinct CDR3 sequences, approximately 8.4% seen once; the top ten hold roughly 35%. This TCR was sampled from a male patient between 2 and 9 years old who had a stem cell transplant for acute myeloid leukemia, so the T cells may come from the graft donor. The sequencing here drew on PBMCs, mostly from graft donor cells, taken 360 days after TCRalphabeta/CD19-depleted stem cell transplant. The V call is TRBV20-1, the J call TRBJ2-1, with D hard to call. Here the CDR3 reads CSARGIWADNEQFF. The CDR3 DNA is TGCAGTGCTAGAGGAATCTGGGCCGACAATGAGCAGTTCTTC.